This TCR beta chain was recovered during a study of T cells in Graves' hyperthyroidism and ophthalmopathy. Study-level information: The initial diagnosis was the point when peripheral blood was collected, ahead of any treatment. Study conclusions and caveats: Ophthalmopathy cases were set apart from stable hyperthyroidism by a 13 V-J model.

TCR beta CDR3 regions were amplified from RNA. First-round RT-PCR with HTBI primers amplified the TCR CDR3 region. TCRdb independently ran MiXCR on the multiplex PCR reads; one entry per CDR3 protein. Here the sample spans 300,000 to 450,000 distinct CDR3 sequences, about a sixth being singletons. Diagnoses were made from clinical symptoms, serum measures (thyroxine and TRAb), thyroid ultrasound and orbital computed tomography. The table lists this clonotype with many counts. No antigen is known for it. The junction had 4 bases not matched to a gene; V was cut back by 5 bases and J by 5 bases. CDR1 and CDR2 from the germline V gene are LNHDA and SQIVND (reference sequence). The CDR3 contains 13 residues.

This chain joins TRBV19 and TRBJ2-7, with 9 bases that match TRBD1. The sample consisted of blood. This TCR derives from a woman in her forties with Graves' ophthalmopathy. CDR3 sequence: CASSPQGAHEQYF. In nucleotides, the CDR3 is TGTGCCAGTAGTCCACAGGGGGCCCACGAGCAGTACTTC.